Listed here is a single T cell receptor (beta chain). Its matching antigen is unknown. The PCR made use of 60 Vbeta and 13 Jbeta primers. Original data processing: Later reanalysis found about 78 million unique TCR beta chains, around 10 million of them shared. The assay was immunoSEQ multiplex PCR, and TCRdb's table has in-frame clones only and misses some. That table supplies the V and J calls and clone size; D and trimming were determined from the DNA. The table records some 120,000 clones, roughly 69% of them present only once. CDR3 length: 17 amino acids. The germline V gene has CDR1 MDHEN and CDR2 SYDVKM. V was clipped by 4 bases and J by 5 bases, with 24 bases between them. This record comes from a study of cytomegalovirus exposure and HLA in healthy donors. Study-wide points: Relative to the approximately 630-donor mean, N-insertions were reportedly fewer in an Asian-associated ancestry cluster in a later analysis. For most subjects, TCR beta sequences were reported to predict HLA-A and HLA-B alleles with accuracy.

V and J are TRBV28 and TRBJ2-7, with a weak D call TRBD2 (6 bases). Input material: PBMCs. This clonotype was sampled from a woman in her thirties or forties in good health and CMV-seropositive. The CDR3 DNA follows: TGTGCCAGCAGTTACCTTTCGGAGGGCCCTAGGGGAGACGAGCAGTACTTC. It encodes CASSYLSEGPRGDEQYF. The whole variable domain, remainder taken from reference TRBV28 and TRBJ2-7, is DVKVTQSSRYLVKRTGEKVFLECVQDMDHENMFWYRQDPGLGLRLIYFSYDVKMKEKGDIPEGYSVSREKKERFSLILESASTNQTSMYLCASSYLSEGPRGDEQYFGPGTRLTVT.